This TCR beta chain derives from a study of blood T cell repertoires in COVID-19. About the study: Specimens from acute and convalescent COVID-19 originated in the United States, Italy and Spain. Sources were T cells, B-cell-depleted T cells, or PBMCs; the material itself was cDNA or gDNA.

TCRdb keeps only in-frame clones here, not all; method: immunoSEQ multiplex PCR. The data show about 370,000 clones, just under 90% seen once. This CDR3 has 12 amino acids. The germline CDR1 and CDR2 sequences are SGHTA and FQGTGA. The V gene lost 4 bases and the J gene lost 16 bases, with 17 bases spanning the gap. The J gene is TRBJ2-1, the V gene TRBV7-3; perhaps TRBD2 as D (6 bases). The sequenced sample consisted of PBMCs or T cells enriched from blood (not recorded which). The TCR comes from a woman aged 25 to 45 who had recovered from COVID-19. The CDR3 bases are TGTGCCAGCAGCTCCCCGGGACTGATGCATTTCTTC. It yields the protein CASSSPGLMHFF.